These 24 T cell receptor beta chains share one sample of origin, sequenced in a study of T-cell memory formation after mild COVID-19 (dated by TCRdb to the early 2020s). Preparation of the library involved 5' RACE. The sequencing machine was an Illumina NovaSeq 6000. TCRdb reran the public reads through fastp at Q25 and MiXCR, keeping productive beta chains. Rows are unified per CDR3 protein, each entry keeping the most common DNA and genes. In this sample the table shows fewer than 50,000 distinct CDR3 sequences, 7.3% of which occur a single time. The ten largest clones take up about 1.5% of the sample. The specimen was PBMCs or a T cell subset sorted from them (not recorded which). The source is a man aged 18 to 30 who had mild COVID-19 (a few samples of this study predate the infection). The sample titles of this study are shuffled in the database, so cell type and time point are left out; the donor was told from shared clones.

The DNA for the CDR3 is TGTGCCAGCAGTTATTCCCTGGGCCGGGGGAACACTGAAGCTTTCTTT. It codes for CASSYSLGRGNTEAFF. This chain connects TRBV6-5 to TRBJ1-1; unclear D gene. The CDR3 covers 16 residues. The germline V and J ends were trimmed by 3 bases and 1 base, with 15 bases remaining between them. CDR1 and CDR2 from the germline V gene are MNHEY and SVGAGI.

The gene calls are TRBV18 and TRBJ2-7; 7 nucleotides line up with TRBD1. Trimming removed 3 bases from V and 1 base from J; junction bases left unmatched: 6. The CDR3 has 15 residues. Germline CDR1 KGHSH, CDR2 LQKENI. The CDR3 coding sequence is TGTGCCAGCTCACCCGACAGGGCGGTATCCTACGAGCAGTACTTC. Protein sequence: CASSPDRAVSYEQYF.

This clonotype was seen a handful of times. The V call is TRBV7-9, the J call TRBJ2-5; D gene unclear. Germline loops: CDR1 SEHNR, CDR2 FQNEAQ (reference sequence). The CDR3 runs to 12 residues. V was trimmed by 2 bases and J by 1 base, leaving 2 bases between them. The CDR3 DNA is TGTGCCAGCAGCTTAATCCAAGAGACCCAGTACTTC. Its translation is CASSLIQETQYF.

This clonotype was picked up many times. The rearrangement uses TRBV20-1 and TRBJ2-1; the D gene is possibly TRBD1 (6 bases). This CDR3 has 14 residues. V was cut by 1 base and J by 2 bases, with 9 bases left in between. Germline CDR1 DFQATT, CDR2 SNEGSKA (reference sequence). The CDR3, as DNA: TGCAGTGCTAGAGCCGGGACAACCTACAATGAGCAGTTCTTC. Translation: CSARAGTTYNEQFF.

A single count supports this clonotype. This chain links TRBV6-6 with TRBJ1-1; D unresolved. The length of the CDR3 is 14 residues. V gave up 6 bases and J gave up 2 bases, with 13 bases separating them. Germline V CDR1 and CDR2: MNHNY, SVGAGI (reference sequence). The CDR3, as DNA: TGTGCCAGCAGCCCCAAGGGCACAAACACTGAAGCTTTCTTT. Translation gives CASSPKGTNTEAFF.

The chain has TRBV20-1 and TRBJ2-3; tentative D call: TRBD1 (5 bases). V gave up 2 bases and J gave up 6 bases, with 18 bases separating them. The CDR3 spans 15 residues. The germline V gene encodes CDR1 DFQATT and CDR2 SNEGSKA (reference sequence). DNA of the CDR3: TGCAGTGCTAGAATAACCGGACACGTAAGCGATACGCAGTATTTT. Amino acids: CSARITGHVSDTQYF.

Concerning this clonotype: A read error may produce the germline difference seen at one junction end. The rearrangement joins TRBV3-1 to TRBJ2-3, with TRBD1 as a possible D gene (5 bases). This CDR3 region has 12 residues. Germline CDR1 and CDR2: LGHDT and YNNKEL (reference sequence). The chain's CDR3 is CASSHVGKDMAF. CDR3 coding DNA: TGTGCCAGCAGCCATGTGGGGAAGGACATGGCGTTT.

The chain carries TRBV28 and TRBJ1-6, with D tentatively TRBD1 (6 bases). The V end was cut by 2 bases, the J end by 7 bases, with 30 bases between. Germline CDR1 and CDR2: MDHEN and SYDVKM. CDR3 length: 21 residues. As DNA, the CDR3 is TGTGCCAGCAGTTTACCGTACCCCGGGACACCCAAGCCTGAGGGGAATTCACCCCTCCACTTT. Its protein is CASSLPYPGTPKPEGNSPLHF.

This clonotype was picked up many times. The chain links TRBV7-2 to TRBJ2-1; no clear D gene. V was trimmed by 2 bases and J by 8 bases, leaving 7 bases between them. This CDR3 is built from 12 residues. Germline V CDR1 and CDR2: SGHTA, FQGNSA. CDR3 amino acids: CASSLLGYEQFF. For the CDR3, the DNA is TGTGCCAGCAGCTTATTAGGTTATGAGCAGTTCTTC.

This clonotype was counted between two and nine times. This sequence joins TRBV7-8 and TRBJ2-7; 8 bases are a match to TRBD1. Germline V gene data show CDR1 as SGHVS and CDR2 as FQNEAQ. The CDR3 loop spans 13 amino acids. With V trimmed by 4 bases and J by 6 bases, 5 bases remained unmatched. CDR3 DNA: TGTGCCAGCAGCTACAATGACAGGGGCGAGCAGTACTTC. Its translation: CASSYNDRGEQYF.

This clonotype has a count of ten or more. V gene TRBV20-1 combines with J gene TRBJ2-3, with 9 bases aligning to TRBD2. Trimming cost V 3 bases and J 5 bases; bases outside gene matches: 3. This CDR3 spans 13 amino acids. Germline CDR1 DFQATT, CDR2 SNEGSKA (reference sequence). The CDR3 reads CSARTAGGDTQYF. The CDR3, as DNA: TGCAGTGCTAGGACAGCGGGGGGAGATACGCAGTATTTT.

In this sample, this clonotype turned up many times. This chain connects TRBV6-2 or TRBV6-3 to TRBJ1-6; TRBD1 might be the D (5 bases). Germline lookup yields CDR1 MNHEY and CDR2 SVGEGT. This CDR3 is 14 amino acids long. V dropped 2 bases and J dropped 6 bases, with 8 bases sitting between them. The CDR3 loop reads CASSYLTANSPLHF. Here the CDR3 DNA reads TGTGCCAGCAGTTACCTGACAGCTAATTCACCCCTCCACTTT.

This clonotype was found a few times. This rearrangement joins TRBV7-2 to TRBJ1-2; 8 nucleotides line up with TRBD1. Trimming removed 4 bases from V and 5 bases from J; junction bases left unmatched: 6. CDR1 is SGHTA and CDR2 is FQGNSA in the germline V gene. The CDR3 totals 14 residues. DNA for the CDR3: TGTGCCAGCAGCTCGCCGACAGGGGCATATGGCTACACCTTC. Its protein product is CASSSPTGAYGYTF. The full variable domain, its missing parts supplied by reference TRBV7-2 and TRBJ1-2, is GAGVSQSPSNKVTEKGKDVELRCDPISGHTALYWYRQSLGQGLEFLIYFQGNSAPDKSGLPSDRFSAERTGGSVSTLTIQRTQQEDSAVYLCASSSPTGAYGYTFGSGTRLTVV.

This clonotype has at least ten counts. The J gene is TRBJ1-3, the V gene TRBV7-2; D is undetermined. The CDR3 consists of 15 residues. V was pared by 1 base and J by 0 bases, with 7 bases between. CDR1 is SGHTA and CDR2 is FQGNSA in the germline V gene. The CDR3 bases are TGTGCCAGCAGCTTAGGACCAGCCTCTGGAAACACCATATATTTT. It specifies CASSLGPASGNTIYF.

This clonotype is deemed medium-sized (0.01 to 0.1%). The chain has TRBV7-2 and TRBJ2-7; perhaps TRBD2 as D (5 bases). Germline-derived CDR1 and CDR2 are SGHTA and FQGNSA. The V end was cut by 4 bases, the J end by 3 bases, with 19 bases between. The CDR3 loop spans 16 amino acids. CDR3: CASSSFGGSPLYEQYF. The CDR3 nucleotides read TGTGCCAGCAGCTCCTTCGGAGGTAGCCCCCTCTACGAGCAGTACTTC.

This clonotype was observed a handful of times. This chain joins TRBV5-6 and TRBJ1-5; D might be TRBD1 (6 bases). Trimming stripped 4 bases from V and 7 bases from J, with 15 bases between. The CDR3 totals 14 residues. The germline V gene has CDR1 SGHDT and CDR2 YYEEEE. The CDR3 DNA is TGTGCCAGCAGCGGATGGCAGGGGAGACAGCCCCAGCATTTT. Translated: CASSGWQGRQPQHF.

The chain is built from TRBV7-2 and TRBJ1-5, with D perhaps TRBD1 (5 bases). The V and J ends lost 3 bases and 0 bases respectively, with 15 bases between them. The germline gives CDR1 SGHTA, CDR2 FQGNSA. The length of the CDR3 is 17 residues. CDR3 region: CASSFLPGRFSNQPQHF. The CDR3 DNA follows: TGTGCCAGCAGCTTCCTCCCAGGGAGGTTTAGCAATCAGCCCCAGCATTTT. Complete variable domain (other parts from reference TRBV7-2 and TRBJ1-5): GAGVSQSPSNKVTEKGKDVELRCDPISGHTALYWYRQSLGQGLEFLIYFQGNSAPDKSGLPSDRFSAERTGGSVSTLTIQRTQQEDSAVYLCASSFLPGRFSNQPQHFGDGTRLSIL.

This clonotype has ten or more counts. The chain joins TRBV11-2 to TRBJ1-2; D is perhaps TRBD1 (5 bases). The CDR3 runs 14 residues. V lost 3 bases and J lost 7, with 15 bases in between. Germline V gives CDR1 SGHAT, CDR2 FQNNGV. The CDR3 nucleotides are TGTGCCAGCAGCTTCCCGACGAGGGGACGTGGCTACACCTTC. Amino acids: CASSFPTRGRGYTF.

The V gene is TRBV11-2, the J gene TRBJ2-1, with D tentatively TRBD1 or TRBD2 (5 bases each). The CDR3 runs 15 residues. The germline V and J ends were trimmed by 3 bases and 6 bases, with 15 bases remaining between them. CDR1 and CDR2 (germline): SGHAT, FQNNGV. CDR3 bases: TGTGCCAGCAGCTTCTTAGGGACGTTAGGCAATGAGCAGTTCTTC. Amino acid sequence: CASSFLGTLGNEQFF.

This clonotype showed up just a few times. The chain has TRBV5-1 and TRBJ1-4; the D is unclear. CDR3 length: 15 residues. Trimming removed 0 bases at V and 5 bases at J, with 11 bases between. Germline assignment: CDR1 SGHRS and CDR2 YFSETQ. The CDR3 spells CASSLAGRLNEKLFF. The DNA for the CDR3 is TGCGCCAGCAGCTTGGCCGGGCGGCTAAATGAAAAACTGTTTTTT. The whole variable domain, filled in from reference TRBV5-1 and TRBJ1-4, reads KAGVTQTPRYLIKTRGQQVTLSCSPISGHRSVSWYQQTPGQGLQFLFEYFSETQRNKGNFPGRFSGRQFSNSRSEMNVSTLELGDSALYLCASSLAGRLNEKLFFGSGTQLSVL.

There are many counts of this clonotype. The genes are TRBV5-1 and TRBJ2-1; 10 bases are shared with TRBD2. Trimming took 4 bases from V and 6 from J; bases not matched to a gene: 10. The CDR3 runs to 16 residues. Germline V gene data show CDR1 as SGHRS and CDR2 as YFSETQ. CDR3 residues: CASSGEPSGGFNEQFF. The CDR3 region has the DNA TGCGCCAGCAGCGGTGAACCTAGCGGGGGATTCAATGAGCAGTTCTTC.

The genes are TRBV12-3 or TRBV12-4 and TRBJ2-6, with D possibly being TRBD2 (6 bases). The CDR3 totals 17 residues. Trimming left V 3 bases short and J 3 bases short, with 15 bases between. The CDR3: CASSLVPWGVGANVLTF. CDR3 in DNA: TGTGCCAGCAGTTTGGTCCCGTGGGGGGTTGGGGCCAACGTCCTGACTTTC.

This clonotype was observed a handful of times. This sequence joins TRBV6-5 and TRBJ1-2; 7 bases are a match to TRBD1. The CDR3 contains 13 residues. J was trimmed by 7 bases and V by 6 bases; bases with no gene match: 8. Germline V gene sequence: CDR1 MNHEY, CDR2 SVGAGI. The CDR3 here is CASSHYRDSGYTF. For the CDR3, the DNA is TGTGCCAGCAGCCACTACCGGGACAGTGGCTACACCTTC.

The chain links TRBV7-6 to TRBJ2-1; the D gene could be TRBD1 or TRBD2 (5 bases each). This CDR3 is built from 13 residues. Deletions cut 5 bases from V and 6 bases from J, with 11 bases between. Germline V lookup: CDR1 SGHVS, CDR2 FNYEAQ. The CDR3 here is CASSPGTSNEQFF. The CDR3 nucleotides read TGTGCCAGCAGCCCCGGGACCAGCAATGAGCAGTTCTTC.